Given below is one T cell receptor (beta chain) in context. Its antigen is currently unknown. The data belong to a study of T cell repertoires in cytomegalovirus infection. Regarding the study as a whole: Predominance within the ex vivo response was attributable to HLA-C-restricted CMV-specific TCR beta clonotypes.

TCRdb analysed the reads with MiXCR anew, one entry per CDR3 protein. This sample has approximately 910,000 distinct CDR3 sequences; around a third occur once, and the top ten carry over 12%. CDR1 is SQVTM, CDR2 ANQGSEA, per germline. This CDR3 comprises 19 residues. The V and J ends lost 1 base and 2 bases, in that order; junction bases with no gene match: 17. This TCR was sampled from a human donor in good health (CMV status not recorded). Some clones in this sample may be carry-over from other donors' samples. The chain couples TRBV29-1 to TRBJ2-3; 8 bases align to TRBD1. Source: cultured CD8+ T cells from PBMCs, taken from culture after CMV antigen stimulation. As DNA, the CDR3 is TGCAGCGTTGAAGCTGGGTTGAATAGCAGGGGGCTAAACACAGATACGCAGTATTTT. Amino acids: CSVEAGLNSRGLNTDTQYF.